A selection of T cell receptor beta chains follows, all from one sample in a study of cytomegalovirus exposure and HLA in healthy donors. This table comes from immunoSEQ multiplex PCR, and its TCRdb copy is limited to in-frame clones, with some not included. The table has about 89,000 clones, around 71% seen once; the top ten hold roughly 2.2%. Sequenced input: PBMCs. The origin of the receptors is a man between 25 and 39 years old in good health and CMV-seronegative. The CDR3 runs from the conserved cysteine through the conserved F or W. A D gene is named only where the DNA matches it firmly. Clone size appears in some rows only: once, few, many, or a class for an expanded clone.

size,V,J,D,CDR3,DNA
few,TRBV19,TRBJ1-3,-,CASSKGTGSGNTIYF,TGTGCCAGTAGTAAAGGGACTGGCTCTGGAAACACCATATATTTT
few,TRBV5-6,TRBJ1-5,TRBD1,CASSSGQGVWPQHF,TGTGCCAGCAGCTCGGGACAGGGGGTTTGGCCCCAGCATTTT
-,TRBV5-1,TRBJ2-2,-,CASSFIQSNTGELFF,TGCGCCAGCAGCTTTATTCAGTCGAACACCGGGGAGCTGTTTTTT
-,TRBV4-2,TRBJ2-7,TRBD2,CASSLPGGANEQYF,TGTGCCAGCAGCCTGCCGGGGGGAGCCAACGAGCAGTACTTC
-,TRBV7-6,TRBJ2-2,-,CASSYGDTGELFF,TGTGCCAGCAGCTACGGGGACACCGGGGAGCTGTTTTTT
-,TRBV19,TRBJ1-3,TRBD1,CASNRPGQASGNTIYF,TGTGCCAGCAATAGACCGGGACAGGCCTCTGGAAACACCATATATTTT
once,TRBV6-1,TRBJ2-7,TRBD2,CASSEGTSSYEQYF,TGTGCCAGCAGTGAAGGGACTAGCTCCTACGAGCAGTACTTC
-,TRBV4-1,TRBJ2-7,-,CASSQAQGDYEQYF,TGCGCCAGCAGCCAAGCTCAGGGCGACTACGAGCAGTACTTC
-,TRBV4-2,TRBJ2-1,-,CASSSSGRSSYNEQFF,TGTGCCAGCAGTTCAAGCGGACGGAGCTCCTACAATGAGCAGTTCTTC
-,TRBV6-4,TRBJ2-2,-,CASSDSPSANTGELFF,TGTGCCAGCAGTGACTCCCCCTCCGCGAACACCGGGGAGCTGTTTTTT
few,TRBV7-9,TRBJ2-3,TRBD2,CASSAGTSGEPSTDTQYF,TGTGCCAGCAGCGCCGGGACTAGCGGGGAGCCTAGCACAGATACGCAGTATTTT
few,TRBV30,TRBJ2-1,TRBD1,CAWTPGGTGGFEQFF,TGTGCCTGGACCCCTGGCGGGACAGGGGGCTTTGAGCAGTTCTTC
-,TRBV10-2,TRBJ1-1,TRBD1,CASSESDRGEAFF,TGCGCCAGCAGTGAGTCGGACAGGGGAGAAGCTTTCTTT
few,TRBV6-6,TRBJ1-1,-,CASSSSYTEAFF,-
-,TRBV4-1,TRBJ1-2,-,CASSQGKTTAGVF,TGCGCCAGCAGCCAAGGGAAGACGACGGCCGGGGTTTTC
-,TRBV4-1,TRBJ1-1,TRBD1,CASSLGQGLAEAFF,TGCGCCAGCAGCCTGGGACAGGGCTTAGCTGAAGCTTTCTTT
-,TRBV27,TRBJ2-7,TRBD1,CASSLWPGGDYEQYF,TGTGCCAGCAGTTTATGGCCAGGGGGCGACTACGAGCAGTACTTC
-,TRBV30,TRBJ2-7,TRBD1,CAGAGTGSYEQYF,TGTGCGGGCGCCGGGACAGGGTCCTACGAGCAGTACTTC
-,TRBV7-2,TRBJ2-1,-,CASSEQGTEQFF,TGTGCCAGCAGCGAGCAGGGTACTGAGCAGTTCTTC
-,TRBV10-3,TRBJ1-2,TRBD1,CAISGDRGRREEYTF,TGTGCCATCAGTGGGGACAGGGGGCGCAGGGAAGAGTACACCTTC
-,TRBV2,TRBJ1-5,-,CATSGRLNQPQHF,TGTGCCACCTCGGGTAGGCTTAATCAGCCCCAGCATTTT
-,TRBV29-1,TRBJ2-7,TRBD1,CSVSEGAGSYEQYF,TGCAGCGTATCTGAGGGGGCGGGCTCCTACGAGCAGTACTTC
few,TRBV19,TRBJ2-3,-,CASSIANGPGDTQYF,TGTGCCAGTAGTATAGCGAATGGGCCAGGGGATACGCAGTATTTT
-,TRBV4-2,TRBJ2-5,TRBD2,CASSQDSGGLQETQYF,TGTGCCAGCAGCCAAGACAGCGGGGGCCTACAAGAGACCCAGTACTTC
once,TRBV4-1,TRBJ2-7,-,CASSQESNSYYEQYF,TGCGCCAGCAGCCAAGAGAGTAATTCCTACTACGAGCAGTACTTC
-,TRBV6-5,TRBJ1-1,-,CASSYFDRSEAFF,TGTGCCAGCAGTTACTTTGACAGAAGTGAAGCTTTCTTT
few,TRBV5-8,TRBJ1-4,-,CASSFRSLNEKLFF,TGTGCCAGCAGCTTTCGGTCCCTAAATGAAAAACTGTTTTTT
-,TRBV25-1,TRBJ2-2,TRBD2,CASGIAGVGTGELFF,TGTGCCAGCGGGATAGCGGGAGTCGGGACCGGGGAGCTGTTTTTT
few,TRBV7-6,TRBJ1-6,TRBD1,CASSPGTGVPSHYNSPLHF,TGTGCCAGCAGCCCGGGGACAGGGGTCCCGTCCCATTATAATTCACCCCTCCACTTT
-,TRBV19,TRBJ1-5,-,CASSPMGDNQPQHF,TGTGCCAGTAGCCCCATGGGAGACAATCAGCCCCAGCATTTT
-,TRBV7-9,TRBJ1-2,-,CASSSGTYTNYGYTF,TGTGCCAGCAGCTCCGGGACATATACTAACTATGGCTACACCTTC
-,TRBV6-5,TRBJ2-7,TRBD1,CASSYSTGIAYEQYF,TGTGCCAGCAGTTACTCGACAGGGATTGCCTACGAGCAGTACTTC
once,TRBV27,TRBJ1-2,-,CASSPAGRGSYGYTF,TGTGCCAGCAGTCCCGCGGGCAGGGGAAGCTATGGCTACACCTTC
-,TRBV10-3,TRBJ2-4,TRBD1,CAISDGQGVGNIQYF,TGTGCCATCAGTGATGGCCAGGGGGTTGGAAACATTCAGTACTTC
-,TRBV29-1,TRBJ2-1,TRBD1,CSTDRAPYNEQFF,TGCAGCACCGACAGGGCGCCGTACAATGAGCAGTTCTTC
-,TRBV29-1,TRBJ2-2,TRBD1,CSVTKDRATGELFF,TGCAGCGTTACTAAGGACAGGGCCACCGGGGAGCTGTTTTTT
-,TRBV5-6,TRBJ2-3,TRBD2,CASSLYGTSGITDTQYF,TGTGCCAGCAGCTTGTACGGGACTAGCGGGATCACAGATACGCAGTATTTT
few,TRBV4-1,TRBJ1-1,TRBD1,CASSLPRDSPANTEAFF,TGCGCCAGCAGCCTCCCCCGGGACAGTCCGGCTAACACTGAAGCTTTCTTT
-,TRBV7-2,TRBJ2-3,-,CASSFLAQVSDTQYF,-
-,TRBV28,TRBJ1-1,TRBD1,CASSIGKLGGAVTEAFF,TGTGCCAGCAGTATCGGAAAGCTAGGGGGCGCGGTCACTGAAGCTTTCTTT
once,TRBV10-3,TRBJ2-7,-,CAISESRGEYEQYF,TGTGCCATCAGTGAGTCGCGGGGAGAGTACGAGCAGTACTTC
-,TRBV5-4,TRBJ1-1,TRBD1,CASSGSEGGPTEAFF,TGTGCCAGCAGCGGGTCGGAAGGGGGCCCCACTGAAGCTTTCTTT
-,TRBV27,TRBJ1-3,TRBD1,CASSRQGEGTIYF,TGTGCCAGCAGTAGACAGGGGGAGGGCACCATATATTTT
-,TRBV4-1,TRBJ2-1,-,CASSQEYPYNEQFF,TGCGCCAGCAGCCAAGAGTATCCCTACAATGAGCAGTTCTTC
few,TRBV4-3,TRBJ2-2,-,CASSPSQGYTGELFF,TGCGCCAGCAGTCCATCTCAGGGTTACACCGGGGAGCTGTTTTTT
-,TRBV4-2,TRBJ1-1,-,CASSQVGTQVGSRAFF,TGTGCCAGCAGCCAAGTAGGTACGCAGGTGGGCTCACGAGCTTTCTTT
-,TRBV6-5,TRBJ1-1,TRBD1,CASRFGQGVTEAFF,TGTGCCAGCAGATTTGGACAGGGAGTAACTGAAGCTTTCTTT
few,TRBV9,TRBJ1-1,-,CASSVQGRMNTEAFF,TGTGCCAGCAGCGTCCAGGGTCGTATGAACACTGAAGCTTTCTTT